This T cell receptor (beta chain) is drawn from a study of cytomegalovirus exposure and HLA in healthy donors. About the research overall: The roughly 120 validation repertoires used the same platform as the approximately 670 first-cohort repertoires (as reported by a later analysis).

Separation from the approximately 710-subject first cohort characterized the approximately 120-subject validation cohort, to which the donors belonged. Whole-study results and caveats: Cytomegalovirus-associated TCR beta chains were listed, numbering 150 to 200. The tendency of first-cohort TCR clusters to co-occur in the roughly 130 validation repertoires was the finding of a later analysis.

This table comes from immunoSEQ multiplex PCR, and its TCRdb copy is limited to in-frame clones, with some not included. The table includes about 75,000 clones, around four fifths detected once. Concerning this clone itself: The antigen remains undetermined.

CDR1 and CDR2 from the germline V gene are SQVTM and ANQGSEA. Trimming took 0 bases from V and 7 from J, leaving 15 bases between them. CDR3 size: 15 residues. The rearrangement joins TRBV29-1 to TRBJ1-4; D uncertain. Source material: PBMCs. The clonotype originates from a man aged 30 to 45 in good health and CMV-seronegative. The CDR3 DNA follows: TGCAGCGTTGAAGATCTTCGACTCCCGGGTGAAAAACTGTTTTTT. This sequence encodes CSVEDLRLPGEKLFF.